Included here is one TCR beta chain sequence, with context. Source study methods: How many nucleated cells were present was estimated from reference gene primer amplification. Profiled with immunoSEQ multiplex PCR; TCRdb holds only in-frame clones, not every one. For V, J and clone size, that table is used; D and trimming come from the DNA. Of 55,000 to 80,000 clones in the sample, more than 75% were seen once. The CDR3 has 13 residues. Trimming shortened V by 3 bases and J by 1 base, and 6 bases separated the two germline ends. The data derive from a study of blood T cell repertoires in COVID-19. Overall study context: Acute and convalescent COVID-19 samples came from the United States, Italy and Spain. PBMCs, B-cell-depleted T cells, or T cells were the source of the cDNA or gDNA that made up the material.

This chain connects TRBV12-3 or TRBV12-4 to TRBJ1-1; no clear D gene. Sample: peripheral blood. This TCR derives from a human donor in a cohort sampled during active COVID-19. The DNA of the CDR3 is TGTGCCAGCAGTTTGTCAGGGAACACTGAAGCTTTCTTT. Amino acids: CASSLSGNTEAFF.